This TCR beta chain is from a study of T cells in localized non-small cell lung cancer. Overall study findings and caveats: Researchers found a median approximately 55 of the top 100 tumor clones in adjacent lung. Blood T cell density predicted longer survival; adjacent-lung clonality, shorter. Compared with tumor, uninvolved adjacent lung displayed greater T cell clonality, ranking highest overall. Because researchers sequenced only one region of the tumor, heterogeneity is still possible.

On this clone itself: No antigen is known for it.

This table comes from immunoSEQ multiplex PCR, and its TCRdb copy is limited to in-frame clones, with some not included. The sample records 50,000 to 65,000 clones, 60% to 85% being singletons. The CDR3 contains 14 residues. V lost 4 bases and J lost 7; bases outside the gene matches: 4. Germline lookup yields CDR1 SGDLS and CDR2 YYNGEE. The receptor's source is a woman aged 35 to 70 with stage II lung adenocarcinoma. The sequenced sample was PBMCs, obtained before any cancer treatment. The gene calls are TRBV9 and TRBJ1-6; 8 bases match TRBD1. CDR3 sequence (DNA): TGTGCCAGCAGCCCCCGACAGGGGAATTCACCCCTCCACTTT. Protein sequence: CASSPRQGNSPLHF. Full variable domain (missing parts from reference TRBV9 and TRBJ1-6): DSGVTQTPKHLITATGQRVTLRCSPRSGDLSVYWYQQSLDQGLQFLIQYYNGEERAKGNILERFSAQQFPDLHSELNLSSLELGDSALYFCASSPRQGNSPLHFGNGTRLTVT.